The present T cell receptor beta chain was sequenced within a study of OX40 agonist ivuxolimab in advanced cancers. General observations from the study: In the 0.1 to 3.0 mg/kg range, CD4+ and CD8+ blood T cells had expanded clonally by week 6. More expanded clones were found, on average, in CD8+ than in CD4+ T cells.

This clone has more than one count but fewer than ten. The antigen is not known. Blood sampling was done at baseline, cycle 4 day 1, and cycle 7 day 1. Sequencing used immunoSEQ multiplex PCR; TCRdb keeps in-frame clones, though not all of them. The sample shows around 20,000 clones, around 82% of them seen only once. Germline V lookup: CDR1 SGHTA, CDR2 FQGNSA. CDR3 length equals 14 residues. The V end was cut by 0 bases, the J end by 8 bases, with 13 bases between. This chain connects TRBV7-2 to TRBJ1-2; D gene ambiguous. The sample here was CD4+ or CD8+ T cells sorted from blood, taken in a trial of the OX40 agonist ivuxolimab. This sequence originates from an adult with an advanced solid tumor such as melanoma, head and neck, liver or kidney cancer. CDR3 coding DNA: TGTGCCAGCAGCTTAGCGTACAGCGTTCGGGGCTACACCTTC. It specifies CASSLAYSVRGYTF.